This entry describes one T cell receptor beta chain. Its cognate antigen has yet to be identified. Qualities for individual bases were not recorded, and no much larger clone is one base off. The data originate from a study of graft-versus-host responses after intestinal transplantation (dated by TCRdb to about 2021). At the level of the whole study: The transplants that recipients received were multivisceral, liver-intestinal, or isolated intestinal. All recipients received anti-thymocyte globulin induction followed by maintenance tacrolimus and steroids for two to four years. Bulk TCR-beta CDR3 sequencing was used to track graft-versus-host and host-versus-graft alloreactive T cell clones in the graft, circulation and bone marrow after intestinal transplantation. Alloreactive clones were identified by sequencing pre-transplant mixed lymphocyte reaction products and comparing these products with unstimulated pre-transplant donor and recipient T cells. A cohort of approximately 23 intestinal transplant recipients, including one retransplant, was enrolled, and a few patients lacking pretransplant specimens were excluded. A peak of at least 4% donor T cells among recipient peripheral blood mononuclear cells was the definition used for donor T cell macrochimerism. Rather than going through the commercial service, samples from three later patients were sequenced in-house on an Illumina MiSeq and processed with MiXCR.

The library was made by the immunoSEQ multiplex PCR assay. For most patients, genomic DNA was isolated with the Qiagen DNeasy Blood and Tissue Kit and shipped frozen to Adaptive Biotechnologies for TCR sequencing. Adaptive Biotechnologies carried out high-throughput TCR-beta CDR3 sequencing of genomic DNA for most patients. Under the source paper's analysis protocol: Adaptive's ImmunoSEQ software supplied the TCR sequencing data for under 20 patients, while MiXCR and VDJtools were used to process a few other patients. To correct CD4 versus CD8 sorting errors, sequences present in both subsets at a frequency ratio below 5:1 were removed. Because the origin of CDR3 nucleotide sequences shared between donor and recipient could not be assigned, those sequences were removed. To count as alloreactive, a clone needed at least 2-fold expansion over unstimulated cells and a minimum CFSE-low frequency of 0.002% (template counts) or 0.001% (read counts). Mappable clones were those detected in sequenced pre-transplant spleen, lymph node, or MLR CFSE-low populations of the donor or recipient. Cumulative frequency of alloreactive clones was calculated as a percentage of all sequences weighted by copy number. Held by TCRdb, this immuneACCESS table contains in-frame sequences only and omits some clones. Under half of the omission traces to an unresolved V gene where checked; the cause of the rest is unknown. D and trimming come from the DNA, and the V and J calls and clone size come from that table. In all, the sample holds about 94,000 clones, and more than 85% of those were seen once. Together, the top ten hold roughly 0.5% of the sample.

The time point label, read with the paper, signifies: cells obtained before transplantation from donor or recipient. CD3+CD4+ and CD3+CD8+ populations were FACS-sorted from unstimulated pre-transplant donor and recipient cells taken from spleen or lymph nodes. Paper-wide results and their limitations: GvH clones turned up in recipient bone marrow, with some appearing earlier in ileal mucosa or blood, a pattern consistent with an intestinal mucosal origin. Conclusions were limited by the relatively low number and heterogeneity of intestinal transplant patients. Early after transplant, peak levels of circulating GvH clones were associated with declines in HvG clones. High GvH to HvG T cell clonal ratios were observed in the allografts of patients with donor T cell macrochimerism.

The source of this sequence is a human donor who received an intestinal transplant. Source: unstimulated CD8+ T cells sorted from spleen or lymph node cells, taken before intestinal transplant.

The nucleotides are TGTGCCAGCAGCCGAAGGTCACAGGCAGTCAAAAACATTCAGTACTTC. It specifies CASSRRSQAVKNIQYF. The chain is made from TRBV14 and TRBJ2-4; the best D guess is TRBD1, with 5 bases matching. Taken from the germline V gene, the CDR1 and CDR2 loops are SGHDN and FVKESK. The CDR3, cysteine through phenylalanine, is 16 amino acids long. Only the CDR3 region is kept as DNA, spanning 48 bases read in frame from base 1. Cut back by 4 bases and 3 bases, the V and J ends lie 16 bases apart.